Listed below are T cell receptor beta chains from one sample, sequenced in a study of blood T cell repertoires in COVID-19. The table came from immunoSEQ multiplex PCR; TCRdb's copy has only in-frame clones and leaves some out. The table shows about 98,000 clones, with around 90% occurring only once. Sequencing used peripheral blood. These receptor sequences come from a man in his 70s with acute or convalescent COVID-19. Each CDR3 is given with its conserved first and last residue. A D gene is named only where the DNA matches it firmly. The size field is filled for only some rows; it gives once, few, many or a size class.

J: TRBJ2-7; D: .; V: TRBV25-1; size: .; CDR3: CASSDRGTSDEQYF; DNA: TGTGCCAGCAGTGATCGGGGGACCTCTGACGAGCAGTACTTC
J: TRBJ2-3; D: .; V: TRBV9; size: once; CDR3: CASSVDVTGDTQYF; DNA: TGTGCCAGCAGCGTAGATGTGACTGGGGATACGCAGTATTTT
J: TRBJ2-3; D: TRBD2; V: TRBV19; size: .; CDR3: CASSLIRGGVTDTQYF; DNA: TGTGCCAGTAGTTTAATCCGCGGGGGGGTTACAGATACGCAGTATTTT
J: TRBJ1-5; D: .; V: TRBV12-3/TRBV12-4; size: .; CDR3: CASSRSGNQPQHF; DNA: TGTGCCAGCAGTCGATCAGGGAATCAGCCCCAGCATTTT
J: TRBJ2-7; D: TRBD2; V: TRBV6-5; size: .; CDR3: CASSRGEEQYF; DNA: TGTGCCAGCAGCCGGGGGGAAGAGCAGTACTTC
J: TRBJ2-7; D: .; V: TRBV5-6; size: .; CDR3: CASSFRPGTYEQYF; DNA: TGTGCCAGCAGCTTCCGCCCAGGGACCTACGAGCAGTACTTC
J: TRBJ1-1; D: TRBD1; V: TRBV10-2; size: .; CDR3: CASSEGQGGNTEAFF; DNA: TGCGCCAGCAGTGAGGGACAGGGGGGGAACACTGAAGCTTTCTTT
J: TRBJ1-1; D: .; V: TRBV6-1; size: .; CDR3: CASSEPHRQTPFEF; DNA: TGTGCCAGCAGTGAACCTCACCGACAGACACCGTTCGAATTT
J: TRBJ2-5; D: TRBD1; V: TRBV25-1; size: once; CDR3: CASSEGIRDSPQETQYF; DNA: TGTGCCAGCAGTGAAGGTATAAGGGACAGTCCTCAAGAGACCCAGTACTTC
J: TRBJ2-2; D: TRBD2; V: TRBV5-1; size: .; CDR3: CASRLAGNTGELFF; DNA: TGCGCCAGCAGACTAGCGGGGAACACCGGGGAGCTGTTTTTT
J: TRBJ1-5; D: .; V: TRBV3-1/TRBV3-2; size: .; CDR3: CASSGHDEPQHF; DNA: TGTGCCAGCAGCGGACATGATGAGCCCCAGCATTTT
J: TRBJ1-4; D: TRBD1; V: TRBV4-1; size: .; CDR3: CASSHGTGANEKLFF; DNA: TGCGCCAGCAGCCACGGGACAGGGGCCAATGAAAAACTGTTTTTT
J: TRBJ1-2; D: TRBD1; V: TRBV2; size: .; CDR3: CASSEYTGDGYTF; DNA: TGTGCCAGCAGTGAATATACAGGGGATGGCTACACCTTC
J: TRBJ2-7; D: .; V: TRBV29-1; size: .; CDR3: CSPPVIYEQYF; DNA: TGCAGCCCCCCTGTAATTTACGAGCAGTACTTC
J: TRBJ2-2; D: .; V: TRBV4-2; size: .; CDR3: CASSQDIGQNTGELFF; DNA: TGTGCCAGCAGCCAAGATATAGGACAGAACACCGGGGAGCTGTTTTTT
J: TRBJ1-2; D: .; V: TRBV5-4; size: .; CDR3: CASSPAGVDYGYTF; DNA: TGTGCCAGCAGCCCAGCAGGGGTTGACTATGGCTACACCTTC
J: TRBJ2-3; D: .; V: TRBV2; size: .; CDR3: CASSEQRTSTDTQYF; DNA: TGTGCCAGCAGTGAACAGCGGACCTCCACAGATACGCAGTATTTT
J: TRBJ1-3; D: .; V: TRBV7-2; size: .; CDR3: CASSLTGSSGNTIYF; DNA: TGTGCCAGCAGCTTAACGGGTTCCTCTGGAAACACCATATATTTT
J: TRBJ1-4; D: .; V: TRBV3-1/TRBV3-2; size: .; CDR3: CASSQGRRGTNEKLFF; DNA: TGTGCCAGCAGCCAAGGGCGGAGGGGAACTAATGAAAAACTGTTTTTT
J: TRBJ2-5; D: TRBD1; V: TRBV7-9; size: .; CDR3: CASMQPPGQGQETQYF; DNA: TGTGCCAGCATGCAACCCCCGGGACAGGGTCAAGAGACCCAGTACTTC
J: TRBJ2-3; D: TRBD2; V: TRBV6-4; size: .; CDR3: CASSDSTSGGADTQYF; DNA: TGTGCCAGCAGTGACTCGACTAGCGGGGGGGCAGATACGCAGTATTTT
J: TRBJ2-1; D: .; V: TRBV19; size: .; CDR3: CASSIPTVEQFF; DNA: TGTGCCAGTAGTATTCCGACAGTCGAGCAGTTCTTC
J: TRBJ2-7; D: .; V: TRBV5-6; size: .; CDR3: CASSFGQGSYEQYF; DNA: TGTGCCAGCAGCTTTGGGCAGGGTTCCTACGAGCAGTACTTC
J: TRBJ2-3; D: TRBD2; V: TRBV28; size: .; CDR3: CASSLLAGFGDTQYF; DNA: TGTGCCAGCAGTTTACTAGCGGGCTTTGGAGATACGCAGTATTTT
J: TRBJ1-4; D: TRBD1; V: TRBV9; size: once; CDR3: CASSPQGAGEKLFF; DNA: TGTGCCAGCAGCCCCCAGGGGGCGGGGGAAAAACTGTTTTTT
J: TRBJ2-1; D: TRBD1; V: TRBV5-1; size: .; CDR3: CASSAKTGLYNEQFF; DNA: TGCGCCAGCAGCGCTAAGACAGGGCTCTACAATGAGCAGTTCTTC
J: TRBJ1-5; D: .; V: TRBV6-6; size: .; CDR3: CASSYMGASNQPQHF; DNA: TGTGCCAGCAGTTACATGGGGGCTAGCAATCAGCCCCAGCATTTT
J: TRBJ2-1; D: TRBD2; V: TRBV3-1/TRBV3-2; size: .; CDR3: CASSRGLAGEEQFF; DNA: TGTGCCAGCAGCCGAGGACTAGCGGGGGAGGAGCAGTTCTTC
J: TRBJ1-4; D: .; V: TRBV7-9; size: .; CDR3: CASRSWQGGEKLFF; DNA: TGTGCCAGCAGGTCTTGGCAGGGAGGTGAAAAACTGTTTTTT
J: TRBJ1-5; D: TRBD1; V: TRBV10-3; size: .; CDR3: CAISDQDRGGSNQPQHF; DNA: TGTGCCATCAGTGACCAGGACAGGGGGGGTAGCAATCAGCCCCAGCATTTT
J: TRBJ1-1; D: TRBD1; V: TRBV11-1; size: .; CDR3: CASSAYRGGTEAFF; DNA: TGTGCCAGCAGCGCGTACAGGGGCGGCACTGAAGCTTTCTTT
J: TRBJ1-2; D: TRBD1; V: TRBV19; size: once; CDR3: CASTLDRDRYGCTF; DNA: TGTGCCAGTACCCTAGACAGGGACCGCTATGGCTGCACCTTC
J: TRBJ2-3; D: TRBD2; V: TRBV18; size: .; CDR3: CASSPGLAVTDTQYF; DNA: TGTGCCAGCTCACCCGGACTAGCGGTCACAGATACGCAGTATTTT
J: TRBJ2-3; D: TRBD1; V: TRBV3-1/TRBV3-2; size: .; CDR3: CASSQGASGGMADTQYF; DNA: TGTGCCAGCAGCCAAGGAGCCTCAGGGGGCATGGCAGATACGCAGTATTTT
J: TRBJ1-1; D: TRBD1; V: TRBV6-5; size: .; CDR3: CASSYGQVTSTEAFF; DNA: TGTGCCAGCAGTTACGGACAGGTCACAAGCACTGAAGCTTTCTTT
J: TRBJ1-2; D: TRBD1; V: TRBV29-1; size: .; CDR3: CSVVGGQGMGNGYTF; DNA: TGCAGCGTTGTCGGGGGACAGGGAATGGGGAATGGCTACACCTTC
J: TRBJ1-1; D: TRBD1; V: TRBV7-3; size: .; CDR3: CASGQGQNTEAFF; DNA: TGTGCCAGCGGACAGGGACAGAACACTGAAGCTTTCTTT
J: TRBJ1-1; D: .; V: TRBV27; size: once; CDR3: CASSFLGGTTEAFF; DNA: TGTGCCAGCAGTTTTCTGGGAGGCACCACTGAAGCTTTCTTT
J: TRBJ1-3; D: .; V: TRBV3-1/TRBV3-2; size: few; CDR3: CASSRRVEASGNTIYF; DNA: TGTGCCAGCAGCCGACGGGTGGAGGCGTCTGGAAACACCATATATTTT
J: TRBJ1-5; D: .; V: TRBV5-5; size: .; CDR3: CASSRVDHQPQHF; DNA: TGTGCCAGCAGTCGGGTAGATCATCAGCCCCAGCATTTT
J: TRBJ1-1; D: .; V: TRBV23-1; size: .; CDR3: CASSQTFMNTEAFF; DNA: TGCGCCAGCAGTCAAACATTCATGAACACTGAAGCTTTCTTT
J: TRBJ1-5; D: .; V: TRBV7-9; size: once; CDR3: CASSSGDQPQHF; DNA: TGTGCCAGCAGCTCCGGAGATCAGCCCCAGCATTTT
J: TRBJ1-2; D: .; V: TRBV10-3; size: .; CDR3: CAISDSGTLYGYTF; DNA: TGTGCCATCAGTGATTCCGGGACACTCTATGGCTACACCTTC
J: TRBJ1-5; D: .; V: TRBV28; size: .; CDR3: CASSLAGGDNQPQHF; DNA: TGTGCCAGCAGCCTCGCGGGGGGCGACAATCAGCCCCAGCATTTT
J: TRBJ1-4; D: TRBD1; V: TRBV5-6; size: .; CDR3: CASSPRQGSEKLFF; DNA: TGTGCCAGCAGCCCGCGACAGGGAAGTGAAAAACTGTTTTTT
J: TRBJ1-5; D: .; V: TRBV30; size: .; CDR3: CAWTGGANQPQHF; DNA: TGTGCCTGGACGGGGGGCGCCAATCAGCCCCAGCATTTT
J: TRBJ1-3; D: .; V: TRBV11-2; size: once; CDR3: CASSLAGTGNTIYF; DNA: TGTGCCAGCAGCTTAGCGGGGACTGGAAACACCATATATTTT
J: TRBJ2-5; D: TRBD1; V: TRBV19; size: .; CDR3: CASGGQSQETQYF; DNA: TGTGCCAGTGGGGGACAGTCCCAAGAGACCCAGTACTTC
J: TRBJ1-1; D: .; V: TRBV7-8; size: .; CDR3: CASSLLAMNTEAFF; DNA: TGTGCCAGCAGTTTACTGGCCATGAACACTGAAGCTTTCTTT
J: TRBJ2-1; D: TRBD2; V: TRBV5-4; size: .; CDR3: CASSFEGLAVNNEQFF; DNA: TGTGCCAGCAGCTTCGAGGGACTAGCGGTAAACAATGAGCAGTTCTTC
J: TRBJ2-7; D: TRBD1; V: TRBV10-3; size: .; CDR3: CAIRRTGAYEQYF; DNA: TGTGCCATCAGGAGGACAGGGGCCTACGAGCAGTACTTC
J: TRBJ2-2; D: .; V: TRBV3-1/TRBV3-2; size: .; CDR3: CASSQVGGATNTGELFF; DNA: TGTGCCAGCAGCCAAGTGGGCGGGGCGACGAACACCGGGGAGCTGTTTTTT
J: TRBJ2-2; D: .; V: TRBV28; size: .; CDR3: CASNLGVGNHRGAVF; DNA: TGTGCCAGCAATTTAGGGGTGGGGAATCACCGGGGAGCTGTTTTT
J: TRBJ1-1; D: .; V: TRBV2; size: .; CDR3: CASQSVTPNTEAFF; DNA: TGTGCCAGCCAGAGTGTGACTCCGAACACTGAAGCTTTCTTT
J: TRBJ1-1; D: .; V: TRBV5-4; size: .; CDR3: CASSLDDISSEAFF; DNA: TGTGCCAGCAGCTTGGATGACATTTCCTCTGAAGCTTTCTTT
J: TRBJ1-6; D: .; V: TRBV19; size: .; CDR3: CASSESSYNSPLHF; DNA: TGTGCCAGTTCCGAGAGCTCCTATAATTCACCCCTCCACTTT
J: TRBJ1-3; D: .; V: TRBV5-4; size: .; CDR3: CASSLARGADTIYF; DNA: TGTGCCAGCAGCTTGGCCCGGGGGGCCGACACCATATATTTT
J: TRBJ2-3; D: TRBD2; V: TRBV9; size: once; CDR3: CASSVADLAGGPSTDTQYF; DNA: TGTGCCAGCAGCGTAGCTGATCTAGCGGGGGGACCTAGCACAGATACGCAGTATTTT
J: TRBJ1-5; D: TRBD1; V: TRBV28; size: few; CDR3: CASSQEGAGNQPQHF; DNA: TGTGCCAGCAGTCAGGAGGGGGCGGGCAATCAGCCCCAGCATTTT